This section outlines one T cell receptor beta chain sequence together with its context. The entry originates in a study of technical replicates of blood from a handful of donors. The V end lost 7 bases, the J end lost 3 bases, and 16 bases lay between the germline ends. The germline V gene encodes CDR1 ENHRY and CDR2 SYGVKD. The CDR3 is 14 residues long. Method: immunoSEQ multiplex PCR; TCRdb's copy keeps in-frame clones and lacks some. The table lists more than 90,000 clones, under 97% of them singletons. V gene TRBV10-3 combines with J gene TRBJ2-7; weak D call: TRBD1 (6 bases). What was sequenced was T cells isolated from PBMCs. The sequence was collected from a human donor in good health. CDR3 region: CAIKEGELSYEQYF. The DNA of the CDR3 is TGTGCCATCAAAGAGGGGGAGCTGAGCTACGAGCAGTACTTC.